The clone carrying this T cell receptor beta chain was detected only a few times. Clones were sequenced by immunoSEQ multiplex PCR, and TCRdb holds only the in-frame ones, with some missing. The table records over 150,000 clones, just over 85% of them present only once. Germline CDR1 is SGHAT and CDR2 is FQDESV (reference sequence). Trimming pared 5 bases from V and 5 bases from J, leaving 10 bases between. The CDR3 has 13 amino acids. The source of the sample is a study of cytomegalovirus exposure and HLA in healthy donors. This sequence joins TRBV11-1 and TRBJ2-1; D perhaps matches TRBD1 (5 bases). The sequenced sample was PBMCs. The source is a human donor in good health. The CDR3 sequence is CASSHLTDNEQFF. DNA for the CDR3: TGTGCCAGCAGCCATCTGACAGACAATGAGCAGTTCTTC.